This T cell receptor (beta chain) was found in a study of blood T cell repertoires in COVID-19 (dated by TCRdb to 2020 to 2021). Concerning the study at large: Collaborator samples came from the United States, Italy and Spain and covered acute and convalescent phases of COVID-19. HLA class I and class II types, where available, came from metadata supplied by the sample provider rather than from assay-based typing. Deeply sampled blood TCRbeta repertoires from subjects exposed to, actively infected with, or recovered from COVID-19 were included in the dataset. The samples were drawn from the first 160 participants of the ongoing ImmuneRACE study and from 1,254 subjects provided by 6 global collaborators. The prospective study material was composed of cDNA or gDNA derived from T cells, B-cell-depleted T cells, or PBMCs. The repertoires were released in a freely available public database meant as a resource for research on the immune response to SARS-CoV-2. The sample metadata nearly always contained a de-identified subject ID, COVID-19 status, age in years and sex. The research as a whole found: Clinical and demographic metadata were provided uncurated, with the amount varying by source and participant.

TCRbeta CDR3 regions were amplified from genomic DNA by means of the immunoSEQ Assay, a bias-controlled multiplex PCR. In the paper's pipeline: Within the assay, amplification of reference gene primers was used to estimate how many nucleated cells each sample contained. To quantify the absolute abundance of each unique TCRbeta CDR3 rearrangement, sequence reads were collapsed and filtered. For each sample, productive Simpson clonality was calculated as the square root of Simpson's diversity index over productive rearrangements. TCRdb's version of the immuneACCESS table is confined to in-frame rearrangements and falls short of the full clone set. An unresolved V gene accounts for under half of the shortfall where checked; the remainder is of unknown origin. The DNA was the basis for D and trimming; V, J and clone size are from that table. The sample has about 160,000 clones on record, about 85% of them singletons. Under 6.5% of the sample lies in the top ten.

A note on this clone: This clone's antigen is unknown. No qualities accompany the bases; no much larger clone lies one base away.

One collaborating source in Seattle enrolled patients during active infection and followed them longitudinally through the course of disease. Collaborating institutions collected whole blood in K2EDTA tubes following their own protocols. For TCRbeta analysis, collaborators shipped samples as frozen whole blood, isolated PBMCs, or DNA extracted from either of those sample types. Trimming takes 0 bases from V and 6 bases from J, and the germline ends sit 9 bases apart. From the cysteine through the phenylalanine, the CDR3 covers 13 amino acids. Only the CDR3 portion is preserved as DNA: 39 bases, with reading frame beginning at the first base. Via the germline V gene (reference sequence), CDR1 is SGHNT and CDR2 YYREEE.

Sequenced: peripheral blood. The rearranged segments are TRBV5-4 and TRBJ1-2; a weak D assignment points to TRBD1 (5 bases agree). The receptor was isolated from a woman aged 50 to 60 with COVID-19, enrolled during active disease. The CDR3 protein sequence reads: CASSLAQGDGYTF. In nucleotides, the sequence is TGTGCCAGCAGCTTGGCGCAGGGTGATGGCTACACCTTC.